This TCR beta chain is from a study of shared clonotypes between healthy human individuals. Study observations and caveats: Non-shared clonotypes displayed generation probabilities falling below those of clonotypes present in all four donors.

Some clones are missing from TCRdb's copy, which holds only in-frame ones; the method was immunoSEQ multiplex PCR. In the table there are about 2.1 million clones, more than 85% of which are singletons. Comments on this clone: The antigen remains unidentified.

CD45RO-negative cells were positively selected for CCR7, leaving out terminally differentiated effector memory CD45RA+ cells. The study drew its donors from healthy HIV-negative adults without recent acute infections or vaccinations. The origin of this receptor is a man aged 18 to 30 in good health. Some clones in this sample may be carry-over from other donors' samples. What was sequenced was naive CD8+ T cells from PBMCs.

The CDR3 nucleotides are TGTGCCAGCAGCGAGGACAGCGATGAAAAACTGTTTTTT. Its protein product is CASSEDSDEKLFF. This chain uses TRBV7-2 with TRBJ1-4; a possible D gene is TRBD1 (6 bases). The length of the CDR3 is 13 residues. V lost 5 bases, J lost 6 bases, and 10 bases lay in between. The germline gives CDR1 SGHTA, CDR2 FQGNSA.